The clone carrying this TCR beta chain was counted at least ten times. The same CDR3 also results from other DNA sequences found in this sample. The data derive from a study of metastatic and nonmetastatic thyroid tumors. Study overall: Both malignant and benign thyroid patients supplied peripheral blood and tumor or nodule tissue samples, across which the repertoires of these patients were then compared.

Treatment of any kind had been given to no patient before thyroid surgery. The CDR3 runs to 8 residues. The germline gives CDR1 SQVTM, CDR2 ANQGSEA. TCRdb re-called clones via MiXCR from the PCR reads. Of around 19,000 clones listed, approximately 16% are singletons. The sequence derives from a female donor with papillary thyroid cancer or a benign thyroid nodule (not recorded which). Some clones in this sample may be carry-over from other donors' samples. Input material: tumor tissue. The gene calls are TRBV29-1 and TRBJ2-1; TRBD1 or TRBD2 may be the D gene (6 bases each). The CDR3 region is CSGDFVFF. The CDR3 region has the DNA TGCTCAGGGGACTTTGTGTTCTTC.